The 10 T cell receptor beta chains below were found in one sample sequenced in a study of CD8 T cells in ankylosing spondylitis. Via MiXCR, TCRdb re-called the 5' RACE reads, giving one row per CDR3 protein. The sample carries about 240,000 distinct CDR3 sequences, around 9.1% recorded once. Sample: blood, either unsorted or a sorted T cell fraction (not recorded which). These receptors all come from a male donor with ankylosing spondylitis or in good health (not recorded which).

This clonotype came up many times. The chain carries TRBV3-1 and TRBJ2-7, with 9 bases identical to TRBD2. Per the germline V gene, CDR1 is LGHDT and CDR2 is YNNKEL (reference sequence). V dropped 2 bases and J dropped 6; count of bases not matched to a gene: 11. The CDR3 covers 16 residues. In DNA form, the CDR3 reads TGTGCCAGCAGCCAAAGAAGCGGGAGGACCCGAGGCGAGCAGTACTTC. Its translation is CASSQRSGRTRGEQYF.

This clonotype was recorded a few times. This chain connects TRBV30 to TRBJ1-2; D is undetermined. The CDR3 is 12 amino acids. Germline V CDR1 and CDR2: GTSNPN, SVGIG (reference sequence). With 4 bases removed from V and 6 bases from J, the gap between germline ends came to 12 bases. This CDR3 reads CAWTQGLDGYTF. The CDR3 nucleotides read TGTGCCTGGACCCAAGGATTGGATGGCTACACCTTC.

This clonotype was recorded at least ten times. This chain joins TRBV7-9 and TRBJ1-1, with D possibly matching TRBD1 (5 bases). The V gene's germline CDR1 is SEHNR and CDR2 FQNEAQ (reference sequence). There are 14 residues in the CDR3. V was pared by 5 bases and J by 4 bases, with 14 bases between. CDR3 region: CASSAPGRATEAFF. The CDR3 DNA is TGTGCCAGCAGCGCCCCAGGGCGGGCCACTGAAGCTTTCTTT. The complete variable domain, with remaining parts taken from reference TRBV7-9 and TRBJ1-1, reads DTGVSQNPRHKITKRGQNVTFRCDPISEHNRLYWYRQTLGQGPEFLTYFQNEAQLEKSRLLSDRFSAERPKGSFSTLEIQRTEQGDSAMYLCASSAPGRATEAFFGQGTRLTVV.

In this sample, this clonotype turned up many times. The V and J genes are TRBV20-1 and TRBJ2-7; D unclear. The CDR3 contains 10 residues. Germline CDR1 is DFQATT and CDR2 is SNEGSKA (reference sequence). V shed 7 bases and J shed 5 bases, with 9 bases lying between them. CDR3 sequence reads: CSDPANEQYF. The CDR3 coding sequence is TGCAGTGACCCCGCCAACGAGCAGTACTTC.

Ten or more counts support this clonotype. This chain links TRBV6-4 with TRBJ2-6; tentative D call: TRBD1 (5 bases). Per germline, CDR1 MRHNA and CDR2 SNTAGT. The length of the CDR3 is 15 residues. Trimming shortened V by 5 bases and J by 3 bases, and 11 bases separated the two germline ends. The CDR3 protein is CASSPQGGGANVLTF. The CDR3 DNA is TGTGCCAGCAGTCCCCAGGGTGGTGGGGCCAACGTCCTGACTTTC.

In its sample, this clonotype was seen many times. The chain uses TRBV7-2 and TRBJ2-2; D is uncertain. This CDR3 region has 12 residues. CDR1 SGHTA and CDR2 FQGNSA come from the germline V gene. The V and J ends lost 8 bases and 8 bases respectively, with 12 bases between them. This CDR3 is CASAREVGELFF. The CDR3 bases are TGTGCCAGCGCTCGTGAAGTGGGGGAGCTGTTTTTT.

This clonotype was detected many times. The chain employs TRBV29-1 and TRBJ2-7, with D perhaps matching TRBD1 (6 bases). Germline V gene sequence: CDR1 SQVTM, CDR2 ANQGSEA. This CDR3 region has 13 residues. The germline V and J ends were trimmed by 5 bases and 2 bases, with 13 bases remaining between them. CDR3 in DNA: TGCAGCGTTCGCGACAGGACCGCCTACGAGCAGTACTTC. The encoded protein is CSVRDRTAYEQYF.

This clonotype was seen repeatedly, ten times or more. This chain connects TRBV4-2 to TRBJ2-1, with 11 bases fitting TRBD2. The germline CDR1 and CDR2 sequences are LGHNA and YNFKEQ. Unmatched junction bases numbered 12, after V lost 1 base and J lost 7 bases. This CDR3 comprises 18 residues. The CDR3 region is CASSQVGASGRQENEQFF. The CDR3 region has the DNA TGTGCCAGCAGCCAAGTGGGGGCTAGCGGGAGGCAAGAAAATGAGCAGTTCTTC.

This clonotype was seen ten or more times. The genes are TRBV7-2 and TRBJ2-1; weak D call: TRBD1 (5 bases). V was trimmed by 5 bases and J by 6 bases, leaving 11 bases between them. The CDR3 spans 13 residues. Germline-derived CDR1 and CDR2 are SGHTA and FQGNSA. CDR3 protein: CASSTRTSNEQFF. The CDR3 region has the DNA TGTGCCAGCAGCACAAGGACAAGCAATGAGCAGTTCTTC. Variable domain in full (rest from reference TRBV7-2 and TRBJ2-1): GAGVSQSPSNKVTEKGKDVELRCDPISGHTALYWYRQSLGQGLEFLIYFQGNSAPDKSGLPSDRFSAERTGGSVSTLTIQRTQQEDSAVYLCASSTRTSNEQFFGPGTRLTVL.

This clonotype was detected only a few times. For the CDR3, the DNA is TGTGCCAGCAGCTTAGAGGAAGGCCGCCAAAACATTCAGTACTTC. Translation: CASSLEEGRQNIQYF. The chain couples TRBV7-2 to TRBJ2-4; no reliable D call. V shed 1 base and J shed 5 bases, with 12 bases lying between them. CDR1 and CDR2 (germline): SGHTA, FQGNSA. The length of the CDR3 is 15 residues.